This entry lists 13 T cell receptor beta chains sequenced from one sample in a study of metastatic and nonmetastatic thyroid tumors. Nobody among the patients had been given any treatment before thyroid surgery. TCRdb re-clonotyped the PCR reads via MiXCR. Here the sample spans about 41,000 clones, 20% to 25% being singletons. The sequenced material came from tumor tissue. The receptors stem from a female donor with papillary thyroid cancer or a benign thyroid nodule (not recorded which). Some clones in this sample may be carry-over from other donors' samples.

The CDR3 reads CASFVRDSPLHF. In DNA form, the CDR3 reads TGTGCCAGCTTCGTAAGAGATTCACCCCTCCACTTT. The chain has TRBV28 and TRBJ1-6; no clear D. Germline V gene data show CDR1 as MDHEN and CDR2 as SYDVKM. The CDR3 runs 12 residues. The V and J ends lost 8 bases and 8 bases respectively, with 10 bases between them.

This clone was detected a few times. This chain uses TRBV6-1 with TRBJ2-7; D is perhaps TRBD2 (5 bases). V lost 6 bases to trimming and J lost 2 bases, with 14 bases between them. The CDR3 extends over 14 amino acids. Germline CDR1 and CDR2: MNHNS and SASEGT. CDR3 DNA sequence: TGTGCCAGCAGGTCCGGGGTCCGCGCCTACGAGCAGTACTTC. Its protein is CASRSGVRAYEQYF.

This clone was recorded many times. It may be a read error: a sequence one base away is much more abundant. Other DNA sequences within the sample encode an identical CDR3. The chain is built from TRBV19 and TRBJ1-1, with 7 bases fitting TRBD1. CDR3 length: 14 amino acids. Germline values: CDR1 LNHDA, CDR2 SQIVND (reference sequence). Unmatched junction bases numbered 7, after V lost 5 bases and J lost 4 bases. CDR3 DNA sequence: TGTGCCAGTAGTCAGCAGGGGGTGGGCACTGAAGCTTTCTTT. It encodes CASSQQGVGTEAFF.

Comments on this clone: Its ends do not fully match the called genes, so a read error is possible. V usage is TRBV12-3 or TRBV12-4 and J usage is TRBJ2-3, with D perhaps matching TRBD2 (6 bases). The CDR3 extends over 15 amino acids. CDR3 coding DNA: TGTGCCAGCAGTTTGGGACTCAGCTCAACAGATACGCGGTATTTT. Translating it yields CASSLGLSSTDTRYF.

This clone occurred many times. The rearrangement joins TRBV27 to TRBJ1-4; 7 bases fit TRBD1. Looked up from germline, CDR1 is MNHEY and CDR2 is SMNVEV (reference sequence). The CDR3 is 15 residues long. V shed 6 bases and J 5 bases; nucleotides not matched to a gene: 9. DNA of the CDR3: TGTGCCAGCAGCGTCACCGGGACAGCAAATGAAAAACTGTTTTTT. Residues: CASSVTGTANEKLFF. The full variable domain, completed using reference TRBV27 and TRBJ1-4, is EAQVTQNPRYLITVTGKKLTVTCSQNMNHEYMSWYRQDPGLGLRQIYYSMNVEVTDKGDVPEGYKVSRKEKRNFPLILESPSPNQTSLYFCASSVTGTANEKLFFGSGTQLSVL.

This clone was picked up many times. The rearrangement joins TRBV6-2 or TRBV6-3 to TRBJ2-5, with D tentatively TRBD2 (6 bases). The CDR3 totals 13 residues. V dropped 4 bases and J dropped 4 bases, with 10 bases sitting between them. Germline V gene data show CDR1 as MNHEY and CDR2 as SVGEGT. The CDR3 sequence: CASSSFGRETQYF. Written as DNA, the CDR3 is TGTGCCAGCAGTTCCTTCGGGAGAGAGACCCAGTACTTC.

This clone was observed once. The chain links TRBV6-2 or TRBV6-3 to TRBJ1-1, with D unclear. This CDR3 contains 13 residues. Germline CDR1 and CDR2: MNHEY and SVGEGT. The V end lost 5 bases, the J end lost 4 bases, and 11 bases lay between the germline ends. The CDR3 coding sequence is TGTGCCAGCAGTCCACGCAGGAGCACTGAAGCTTTCTTT. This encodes CASSPRRSTEAFF.

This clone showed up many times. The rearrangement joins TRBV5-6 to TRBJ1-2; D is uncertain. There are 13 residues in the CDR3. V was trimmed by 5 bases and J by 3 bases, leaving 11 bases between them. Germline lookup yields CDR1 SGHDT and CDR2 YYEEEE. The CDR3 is CASRQYLHYGYTF. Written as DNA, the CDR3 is TGTGCCAGCAGGCAGTACTTGCACTATGGCTACACCTTC.

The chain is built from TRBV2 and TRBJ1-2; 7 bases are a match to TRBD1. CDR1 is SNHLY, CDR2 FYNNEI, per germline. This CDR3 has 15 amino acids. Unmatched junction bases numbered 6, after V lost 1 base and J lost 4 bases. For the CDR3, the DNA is TGTGCCAGCAGTGAAGTGGACAGGAAACTCTATGGCTACACCTTC. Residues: CASSEVDRKLYGYTF.

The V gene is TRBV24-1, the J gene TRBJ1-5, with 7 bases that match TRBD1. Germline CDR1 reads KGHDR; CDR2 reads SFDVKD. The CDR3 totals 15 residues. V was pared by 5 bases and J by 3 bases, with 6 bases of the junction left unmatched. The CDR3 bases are TGTGCCACCAGTGCCGAGACAGGGATCAATCAGCCCCAGCATTTT. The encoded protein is CATSAETGINQPQHF.

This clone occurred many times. As DNA, the CDR3 is TGTGCCAGTAGTCCGAGACCTTCATGGACAGGTGGTTATACCGGGGAGCTGTTTTTT. As protein: CASSPRPSWTGGYTGELFF. This sequence joins TRBV19 and TRBJ2-2; 7 bases are shared with TRBD1. V was pared by 5 bases and J by 5 bases, with 20 bases of the junction left unmatched. CDR1 is LNHDA, CDR2 SQIVND, per germline (reference sequence). The CDR3 spans 19 residues.

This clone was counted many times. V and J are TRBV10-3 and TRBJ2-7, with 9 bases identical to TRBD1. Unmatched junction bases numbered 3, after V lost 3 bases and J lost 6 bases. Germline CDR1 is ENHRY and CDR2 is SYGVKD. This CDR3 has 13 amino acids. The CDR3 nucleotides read TGTGCCATCAGTGATGGACAGGGGCTCGAGCAGTACTTC. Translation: CAISDGQGLEQYF.

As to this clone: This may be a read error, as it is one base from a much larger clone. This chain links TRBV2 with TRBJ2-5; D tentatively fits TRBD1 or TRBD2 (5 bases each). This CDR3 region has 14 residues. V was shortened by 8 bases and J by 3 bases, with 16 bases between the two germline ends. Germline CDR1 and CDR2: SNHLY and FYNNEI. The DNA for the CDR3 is TGTGCCAGCGGGGACCCTAACCAGGAAGAGACCCAGTACTTC. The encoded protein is CASGDPNQEETQYF.